Reported below is one T cell receptor beta chain. Produced via immunoSEQ multiplex PCR; TCRdb's table is partial and in-frame only. This table has about 59,000 clones, 93% appearing once. This entry is derived from a study of T cell changes during pregnancy in multiple sclerosis. CDR1 and CDR2 from the germline V gene are GTSNPN and SVGIG (reference sequence). With V trimmed by 4 bases and J by 8 bases, 8 bases remained unmatched. CDR3 length: 13 amino acids. The source was CD8+ T cells from peripheral blood mononuclear cells, collected in the third trimester of pregnancy. V usage is TRBV30 and J usage is TRBJ1-2; 9 bases are a match to TRBD1. The clonotype comes from a female donor with multiple sclerosis, enrolled in a pregnancy study. CDR3 in DNA: TGTGCCTGGATAACAGGGGGCGTTACCGGCTACACCTTC. It specifies CAWITGGVTGYTF.